These 30 T cell receptor beta chains came from one sample sequenced in a study of regulatory T cells in long-lasting Graves disease. iRepertoire HTBI primers and Arm-PCR of CDR3 regions built TCR beta libraries. TCRdb called the multiplex PCR reads again in MiXCR, with one record for every CDR3 protein. The data hold about 400,000 distinct CDR3 sequences, with about 15% observed a single time. Time point: newly diagnosed GD, antithyroid drugs for less than 3 months. With RNA extracted from PBMCs as input, the TCR library was made. Another study also made use of these data, one on T cells in Graves' hyperthyroidism and ophthalmopathy.

Sequences were derived from peripheral blood mononuclear cells (PBMCs), sampled at new diagnosis, from a patient treated with antithyroid drugs. The receptor source for this set is a woman aged 40 to 50 with Graves disease.

In its sample, this clonotype was seen many times. CDR3 bases: TGTGCCAGCAGTGCGACAGGGATAGGCCTCCAAGAGACCCAGTACTTC. Its translation: CASSATGIGLQETQYF. The V and J genes are TRBV27 and TRBJ2-5; 7 bases are a match to TRBD1. The germline gives CDR1 MNHEY, CDR2 SMNVEV (reference sequence). This CDR3 comprises 16 residues. J lost 1 base, V lost 5 bases, and 10 bases had no gene match.

This clonotype was seen only a few times. The rearrangement joins TRBV3-1 to TRBJ2-3, with TRBD2 as a possible D gene (7 bases). Looked up from germline, CDR1 is LGHDT and CDR2 is YNNKEL (reference sequence). The V end lost 2 bases, the J end lost 4 bases, and 16 bases lay between the germline ends. This CDR3 is built from 16 residues. For the CDR3, the DNA is TGTGCCAGCAGCCAAAATCGGGGGGCCCGCTCAGATACGCAGTATTTT. Protein: CASSQNRGARSDTQYF.

This clonotype was recorded many times. The chain joins TRBV2 to TRBJ2-1; no clear D. Germline CDR1 and CDR2: SNHLY and FYNNEI. V shed 4 bases and J shed 4 bases, with 11 bases lying between them. The CDR3 consists of 14 residues. CDR3 bases: TGTGCCAGCAGTGTGGGTTCAGTTTACAATGAGCAGTTCTTC. Translation gives CASSVGSVYNEQFF.

CDR3 in DNA: TGTGCCAGCTCACCCTACGGGACAAAAGCAACTAATGAAAAACTGTTTTTT. It is translated as CASSPYGTKATNEKLFF. This chain joins TRBV18 and TRBJ1-4, with D possibly matching TRBD1 (6 bases). The CDR3 length is 17 residues. With 3 bases removed from V and 0 bases from J, the gap between germline ends came to 14 bases. Germline V lookup: CDR1 KGHSH, CDR2 LQKENI.

This clonotype was seen repeatedly, ten times or more. The genes are TRBV11-2 and TRBJ2-4; 8 bases line up with TRBD2. With V trimmed by 2 bases and J by 5 bases, 14 bases remained unmatched. Germline CDR1 reads SGHAT; CDR2 reads FQNNGV. This CDR3 spans 18 amino acids. The CDR3 is CASSLQQGVTSAQNIQYF. In DNA form, the CDR3 reads TGTGCCAGCAGCTTACAACAGGGTGTGACTAGCGCCCAAAACATTCAGTACTTC.

The chain uses TRBV28 and TRBJ1-6, with D maybe TRBD1 (5 bases). Germline CDR1 reads MDHEN; CDR2 reads SYDVKM. V was pared by 6 bases and J by 4 bases, with 22 bases between. This CDR3 has 18 amino acids. CDR3: CASRPYRDADLYNSPLHF. The CDR3 DNA reads as TGTGCCAGCAGGCCGTACCGGGACGCGGACCTTTATAATTCACCCCTCCACTTT. Variable domain in full (rest from reference TRBV28 and TRBJ1-6): DVKVTQSSRYLVKRTGEKVFLECVQDMDHENMFWYRQDPGLGLRLIYFSYDVKMKEKGDIPEGYSVSREKKERFSLILESASTNQTSMYLCASRPYRDADLYNSPLHFGNGTRLTVT.

The chain couples TRBV11-2 to TRBJ1-4; D uncertain. The V gene's germline CDR1 is SGHAT and CDR2 FQNNGV. The CDR3 is 16 amino acids. Trimming stripped 1 base from V and 0 bases from J, with 9 bases between. The CDR3 reads CASSLVAQTTNEKLFF. The CDR3 DNA follows: TGTGCCAGCAGCTTAGTAGCACAAACAACTAATGAAAAACTGTTTTTT.

This clonotype was counted many times. V and J are TRBV6-1 and TRBJ2-2; D is unresolved. V lost 4 bases and J lost 2, with 8 bases in between. From germline, CDR1 is MNHNS and CDR2 SASEGT. The CDR3 is 14 amino acids. The CDR3 protein is CASSGQLNTGELFF. The CDR3 DNA is TGTGCCAGCAGTGGGCAGCTTAACACCGGGGAGCTGTTTTTT.

The gene calls are TRBV12-3 or TRBV12-4 and TRBJ1-5; 7 bases agree with TRBD1. V lost 5 bases to trimming and J lost 4 bases; unmatched junction nucleotides: 5. The CDR3 has 14 residues. The CDR3 DNA is TGTGCCAGCAGTCAGGGACAGCGAAATCAGCCCCAGCATTTT. Amino acids: CASSQGQRNQPQHF.

The J gene is TRBJ2-5, the V gene TRBV10-2; D remains ambiguous. The V end was cut by 6 bases, the J end by 1 base, with 9 bases between. The CDR3 is made up of 13 amino acids. The germline V gene has CDR1 WSHSY and CDR2 SAAADI. The CDR3 spells CASRLVGQETQYF. CDR3 nucleotide sequence: TGCGCCAGCAGGCTCGTAGGCCAAGAGACCCAGTACTTC.

This clonotype was found many times. The chain carries TRBV12-3 or TRBV12-4 and TRBJ1-2; D uncertain. Trimming cost V 6 bases and J 4 bases, with 18 bases left between them. The CDR3 runs to 15 residues. The CDR3: CASSATLKWAYGYTF. In DNA, the CDR3 is TGTGCCAGCAGCGCCACCCTCAAGTGGGCCTATGGCTACACCTTC.

This clonotype has a handful of counts. This sequence joins TRBV10-3 and TRBJ2-1; D is perhaps TRBD1 or TRBD2 (5 bases each). Per the germline V gene, CDR1 is ENHRY and CDR2 is SYGVKD. This CDR3 comprises 14 residues. The V and J ends lost 4 bases and 5 bases respectively, with 12 bases between them. The CDR3 protein is CAISGGTRDNEQFF. The CDR3 DNA sequence: TGTGCCATCAGTGGAGGGACCAGGGACAATGAGCAGTTCTTC.

Many counts were recorded for this clonotype. The chain employs TRBV6-5 and TRBJ1-4; D is possibly TRBD1 (5 bases). V lost 0 bases and J lost 3, with 8 bases in between. The CDR3 runs to 15 residues. The germline CDR1 and CDR2 sequences are MNHEY and SVGAGI. The CDR3 reads CASSYSGPSNEKLFF. Written as DNA, the CDR3 is TGTGCCAGCAGTTACTCGGGACCCTCTAATGAAAAACTGTTTTTT.

As regards this clonotype: The junction differs from germline at one of its ends, possibly a read error. The V and J genes are TRBV7-7 and TRBJ2-1, with D unresolved. CDR1 and CDR2 (germline): SSHAT, FNYEAQ (reference sequence). CDR3 length: 13 residues. The CDR3 DNA follows: TGTGCTAGCAGCTTATATCGGAACAATGAGCAGTTCTTC. It yields the protein CASSLYRNNEQFF.

This clonotype was observed at least ten times. This chain uses TRBV12-5 with TRBJ1-6, with 7 bases lining up with TRBD1. The CDR3 loop spans 14 amino acids. The V gene's germline CDR1 is LGHNT and CDR2 FRNRAP. The trim removed 6 bases at V and 7 bases at J, leaving 6 bases unmatched. CDR3 residues: CASGPGTANSPLHF. The CDR3 DNA sequence: TGTGCTAGTGGCCCCGGGACAGCGAATTCACCCCTCCACTTT.

This clonotype was observed a handful of times. The V and J genes are TRBV6-1 and TRBJ1-5, with D possibly being TRBD1 (5 bases). V lost 7 bases, J lost 5 bases, and 18 bases lay in between. This CDR3 is built from 15 residues. The germline V gene has CDR1 MNHNS and CDR2 SASEGT. CDR3 coding DNA: TGTGCCAGCAACCAAGAGGGGAGCTATTATCAGCCCCAGCATTTT. It specifies CASNQEGSYYQPQHF.

This clonotype has only a few counts. This chain's CDR3 is CASSLSSRRLGGEQFF. The CDR3 DNA reads TGTGCCAGCAGTTTATCTAGCAGGAGGCTCGGAGGTGAGCAGTTCTTC. The chain combines TRBV27 with TRBJ2-1; TRBD2 might be the D (5 bases). CDR1 and CDR2 (germline): MNHEY, SMNVEV (reference sequence). The CDR3 is 16 amino acids. Trimming removed 0 bases from V and 9 bases from J, with 18 bases in between.

This clonotype was seen a few times. The J gene is TRBJ2-7, the V gene TRBV3-1; no clear D gene. This CDR3 has 16 amino acids. The germline V and J ends were trimmed by 0 bases and 7 bases, with 19 bases remaining between them. Germline CDR1 is LGHDT and CDR2 is YNNKEL (reference sequence). CDR3 region: CASSQEPALSMGEQYF. The CDR3 coding sequence is TGTGCCAGCAGCCAAGAGCCGGCCCTATCAATGGGGGAGCAGTACTTC.

The table lists this clonotype with many counts. The J gene is TRBJ2-2, the V gene TRBV20-1; D is possibly TRBD1 (8 bases). This CDR3 contains 19 residues. CDR1 is DFQATT, CDR2 SNEGSKA, per germline (reference sequence). V was shortened by 5 bases and J by 7 bases, with 32 bases between the two germline ends. The CDR3 is CSAPRGGQEAGERIGELFF. In nucleotides, the CDR3 is TGCAGTGCTCCCCGAGGGGGACAGGAGGCGGGAGAAAGGATCGGGGAGCTGTTTTTT.

This clonotype has a count of ten or more. The chain carries TRBV6-5 and TRBJ1-2; the D is unclear. Germline values: CDR1 MNHEY, CDR2 SVGAGI. This CDR3 is 14 amino acids long. Trimming cost V 2 bases and J 0 bases, with 7 bases left between them. The CDR3 is CASSYGPTNYGYTF. For the CDR3, the DNA is TGTGCCAGCAGTTACGGTCCTACTAACTATGGCTACACCTTC.

The rearrangement uses TRBV18 and TRBJ2-7; 8 bases agree with TRBD1. The CDR3 consists of 15 residues. Unmatched junction bases numbered 4, after V lost 2 bases and J lost 1 base. In germline, CDR1 is KGHSH, CDR2 LQKENI. The DNA for the CDR3 is TGTGCCAGCTCACCATCTTGGGACAGGTCCTACGAGCAGTACTTC. As protein: CASSPSWDRSYEQYF. Supplemented by reference TRBV18 and TRBJ2-7, the full variable domain reads NAGVMQNPRHLVRRRGQEARLRCSPMKGHSHVYWYRQLPEEGLKFMVYLQKENIIDESGMPKERFSAEFPKEGPSILRIQQVVRGDSAAYFCASSPSWDRSYEQYFGPGTRLTVT.

As to this clonotype: The missing conserved phenylalanine or tryptophan at the end of this CDR3 makes a read error likely. CDR3 in amino acids: CSARDVRLVDKWWETQYS. Written as DNA, the CDR3 is TGCAGTGCTAGAGATGTACGCCTAGTAGATAAGTGGTGGGAGACCCAGTACTCC. The chain recombines TRBV20-1 with TRBJ2-5; D is uncertain. Germline assignment: CDR1 DFQATT and CDR2 SNEGSKA (reference sequence). This CDR3 comprises 18 residues. The V and J ends lost 0 bases and 5 bases respectively, with 25 bases between them.

This clonotype turned up a few times. The chain uses TRBV2 and TRBJ2-1; possibly TRBD2 for D (5 bases). The V end was cut by 2 bases, the J end by 3 bases, with 11 bases between. Per the germline V gene, CDR1 is SNHLY and CDR2 is FYNNEI. The CDR3 is 15 amino acids. CDR3 DNA: TGTGCCAGCAGTGAAAACGGGATGGGCTACAATGAGCAGTTCTTC. It specifies CASSENGMGYNEQFF. The full variable domain, its missing parts supplied by reference TRBV2 and TRBJ2-1, is EPEVTQTPSHQVTQMGQEVILRCVPISNHLYFYWYRQILGQKVEFLVSFYNNEISEKSEIFDDQFSVERPDGSNFTLKIRSTKLEDSAMYFCASSENGMGYNEQFFGPGTRLTVL.

Notes on this clonotype: This may be a read error, as it is one base from a much larger clone. The chain combines TRBV3-1 with TRBJ1-1; 7 bases line up with TRBD1. The germline V gene encodes CDR1 LGHDT and CDR2 YNNKEL (reference sequence). With V trimmed by 2 bases and J by 6 bases, 15 bases remained unmatched. The CDR3 has 17 residues. The CDR3 here is CASSQYAGTAINPEAFF. The CDR3 DNA sequence: TGTGCCAGCAGCCAATACGCCGGGACAGCTATAAACCCTGAAGCTTTCTTT.

V usage is TRBV7-9 and J usage is TRBJ1-1; D is perhaps TRBD1 (6 bases). The CDR3 is made up of 14 amino acids. Between the trimmed V and J ends, which lost 6 bases and 3 bases, there was a span of 14 bases. Germline lookup yields CDR1 SEHNR and CDR2 FQNEAQ (reference sequence). CDR3 sequence: CASSQQGSYTEAFF. The CDR3 DNA reads as TGTGCCAGCAGTCAGCAGGGGTCTTACACTGAAGCTTTCTTT.

This clonotype came up many times. The gene calls are TRBV19 and TRBJ2-7, with D possibly matching TRBD1 (7 bases). Germline lookup yields CDR1 LNHDA and CDR2 SQIVND (reference sequence). V shed 5 bases and J shed 4 bases, with 18 bases lying between them. This CDR3 comprises 15 residues. The CDR3 protein is CASSSSREDRYEQYF. CDR3 nucleotides: TGTGCCAGTAGTTCCTCCAGGGAGGACAGGTACGAGCAGTACTTC.

The table lists this clonotype with a few counts. This sequence joins TRBV6-1 and TRBJ2-1; tentative D call: TRBD1 (5 bases). Germline V CDR1 and CDR2: MNHNS, SASEGT. This CDR3 spans 15 amino acids. V lost 6 bases, J lost 4 bases, and 16 bases lay in between. The CDR3 DNA reads TGTGCCAGCAGCTTCCAGGGCCCCCCTTACAATGAGCAGTTCTTC. This translates into CASSFQGPPYNEQFF.

This clonotype was picked up many times. J is TRBJ2-2 and V is TRBV9; D ambiguous. The V gene's germline CDR1 is SGDLS and CDR2 YYNGEE. The CDR3 length is 14 residues. Trimming removed 0 bases at V and 6 bases at J, with 9 bases between. Here the CDR3 DNA reads TGTGCCAGCAGCGTAGATCGGCATTCCGGGGAGCTGTTTTTT. Its translation: CASSVDRHSGELFF.

This clonotype has a count of ten or more. The rearrangement links TRBV14 to TRBJ1-1; D perhaps matches TRBD1 (6 bases). There are 15 residues in the CDR3. Germline V gene sequence: CDR1 SGHDN, CDR2 FVKESK. V lost 1 base and J 8 bases, leaving 17 bases between the germline ends. This CDR3 reads CASSQGRWGADEAFF. The CDR3 DNA follows: TGTGCCAGCAGCCAAGGTAGATGGGGGGCTGACGAAGCTTTCTTT.

The chain carries TRBV12-3 or TRBV12-4 and TRBJ1-2; D gene uncertain. The CDR3 runs 15 residues. V lost 6 bases and J lost 7, with 21 bases in between. CDR3 in DNA: TGTGCCAGCAGCTTTGGGTTGTGGGGAGTGAGTGGCTACACCTTC. Translating gives CASSFGLWGVSGYTF.